This T cell receptor (beta chain) comes out of a study of regulatory T cells in long-lasting Graves disease. Libraries of TCR beta came from iRepertoire HTBI primers plus Arm-PCR of CDR3 regions. TCRdb processed the multiplex PCR reads anew with MiXCR; each CDR3 protein has one entry. The sample includes about 540,000 distinct CDR3 sequences, less than 15% of them seen just once. Study observations and caveats: Persistent disease exhibited a predilection for TRBV28, TRBJ1-2 and TRBJ2-5.

Time point given: newly diagnosed GD, antithyroid drugs for less than 3 months. Extracted RNA from PBMCs served as the source of the TCR library. As regards this clonotype: What it binds is unknown. A read error is possible here, since a much larger clone lies one base away.

J was trimmed by 10 bases and V by 0 bases; bases with no gene match: 10. The CDR3 length is 15 residues. CDR1 is DFQATT and CDR2 is SNEGSKA in the germline V gene (reference sequence). This sample was shared with a second study, whose subject was T cells in Graves' hyperthyroidism and ophthalmopathy. This second report adds: Newly diagnosed hyperthyroidism patients aged 18 to 65 years had disease lasting under 2 months.

The source is a young man with Graves disease. The specimen comprised peripheral blood mononuclear cells (PBMCs), sampled at new diagnosis, from a patient treated with antithyroid drugs. The chain joins TRBV20-1 to TRBJ2-1; 9 nucleotides agree with TRBD1. CDR3 loop: CSAREGQGKVSEQFF. The CDR3 region has the DNA TGCAGTGCTAGAGAAGGACAGGGGAAGGTGTCCGAGCAGTTCTTC.